What follows are 24 T cell receptor beta chains derived from one specimen sequenced in a study of shared clonotypes between healthy human individuals. Libraries were prepared by immunoSEQ multiplex PCR; TCRdb keeps only in-frame clonotypes and omits some of them. The sample carries about a million clones, about 80% recorded once. Input material: memory CD4+ T cells from PBMCs. Noted subset: CD45RA-negative fraction. The receptors originated from a man aged 18 to 35 in good health. Some clones in this sample may be carry-over from other donors' samples.

The chain joins TRBV11-3 to TRBJ2-1; D unresolved. Germline values: CDR1 SGHNT, CDR2 YENEEA. CDR3 length: 14 residues. The V end was cut by 0 bases, the J end by 1 base, with 4 bases between. The CDR3 DNA is TGTGCCAGCAGCTTAGAAAGTTCCTACAATGAGCAGTTCTTC. The encoded protein is CASSLESSYNEQFF.

The gene calls are TRBV28 and TRBJ2-1, with D possibly being TRBD2 (5 bases). CDR3 length: 13 amino acids. CDR1 and CDR2 (germline): MDHEN, SYDVKM. Trimming stripped 6 bases from V and 10 bases from J, with 16 bases between. The CDR3: CASSGPSRSEQFF. In nucleotides, the CDR3 is TGTGCCAGCAGCGGGCCTAGCCGGTCGGAGCAGTTCTTC.

The V and J genes are TRBV15 and TRBJ2-3; 8 bases line up with TRBD1. This CDR3 has 15 residues. Germline trimming cut 1 base from V and 1 base from J; bases unmatched to any gene: 1. CDR1 is LNHNV and CDR2 is YYDKDF in the germline V gene (reference sequence). CDR3 amino acids: CATSRATGGTDTQYF. CDR3 nucleotides: TGTGCCACCAGCAGAGCGACAGGGGGCACAGATACGCAGTATTTT.

The rearrangement links TRBV20-1 to TRBJ2-1, with a possible D match to TRBD2 (5 bases). Germline V lookup: CDR1 DFQATT, CDR2 SNEGSKA (reference sequence). CDR3 length equals 11 residues. Trimming stripped 3 bases from V and 10 bases from J, with 10 bases between. This CDR3 reads CSASGRAEQFF. The CDR3 nucleotides read TGCAGTGCTAGTGGGCGGGCCGAGCAGTTCTTC.

Regarding this clone: The sample carries other DNA sequences with the same CDR3. The chain links TRBV18 to TRBJ1-4; D is unclear. Per germline, CDR1 KGHSH and CDR2 LQKENI. V was trimmed by 3 bases and J by 1 base, leaving 9 bases between them. The CDR3 is 15 residues long. Written as DNA, the CDR3 is TGTGCCAGCTCACCGGCTGGAGGAACTAATGAAAAACTGTTTTTT. The encoded protein is CASSPAGGTNEKLFF.

The V call is TRBV21-1, the J call TRBJ1-2; TRBD1 is taken as the D call from the table, unchecked against the DNA. TRBV21-1 has pseudogene status. The CDR3 has 19 amino acids. DNA of the CDR3: TGTGCCAGCAGCACGCCTGGGGGCCGGTGGCAGGGAAGGATCTATGGCTACACCTTC. This translates into CASSTPGGRWQGRIYGYTF.

This clone was seen repeatedly, ten times or more. The CDR3 loop reads CASTRGRGNTEAFF. The DNA of the CDR3 is TGTGCCAGCACCCGGGGCAGGGGGAACACTGAAGCTTTCTTT. The chain is built from TRBV5-8 and TRBJ1-1; maybe TRBD1 (6 bases). The CDR3 extends over 14 amino acids. V lost 6 bases and J 1 base, leaving 13 bases between the germline ends. CDR1 is SGHTS, CDR2 YDEGEE, per germline.

J is TRBJ1-5 and V is TRBV18; D not resolved. Trimming stripped 4 bases from V and 4 bases from J, with 8 bases between. The CDR3 length is 13 residues. CDR1 is KGHSH, CDR2 LQKENI, per germline. CDR3 DNA sequence: TGTGCCAGCTCACGAGATGGGAATCAGCCCCAGCATTTT. It specifies CASSRDGNQPQHF. Filled out from reference TRBV18 and TRBJ1-5, the complete variable domain reads NAGVMQNPRHLVRRRGQEARLRCSPMKGHSHVYWYRQLPEEGLKFMVYLQKENIIDESGMPKERFSAEFPKEGPSILRIQQVVRGDSAAYFCASSRDGNQPQHFGDGTRLSIL.

This chain connects TRBV7-3 to TRBJ2-1, with 8 positions matching TRBD2. Germline trimming cut 0 bases from V and 6 bases from J; bases unmatched to any gene: 10. Germline lookup yields CDR1 SGHTA and CDR2 FQGTGA. The CDR3 has 17 amino acids. The CDR3 region is CASSLTYGSGRVNEQFF. In DNA form, the CDR3 reads TGTGCCAGCAGCTTAACCTACGGAAGCGGGAGAGTCAATGAGCAGTTCTTC. The variable domain in full, with the rest retrieved from reference TRBV7-3 and TRBJ2-1, is GAGVSQTPSNKVTEKGKYVELRCDPISGHTALYWYRQSLGQGPEFLIYFQGTGAADDSGLPNDRFFAVRPEGSVSTLKIQRTERGDSAVYLCASSLTYGSGRVNEQFFGPGTRLTVL.

This clone was counted once. The V call is TRBV10-3, the J call TRBJ1-1, with 8 bases that match TRBD1. From germline, CDR1 is ENHRY and CDR2 SYGVKD. V dropped 2 bases and J dropped 5; count of bases not matched to a gene: 10. The CDR3 spans 16 residues. CDR3 coding DNA: TGTGCCATCAGTGAGCCCTCGACAGGGGCAAAGACTGAAGCTTTCTTT. It encodes CAISEPSTGAKTEAFF.

Note on this clone: A much larger clone is a single base away; this may be a read error. V is TRBV5-7 and J is TRBJ1-5; the D is unclear. TRBV5-7 is identified as an open reading frame with a role that is uncertain. This CDR3 region has 14 residues. Trimming shortened V by 1 base and J by 0 bases, and 5 bases separated the two germline ends. The CDR3 DNA is TGTGCCAGCAGCTTGAGGGCTAGCAATCAGCCCCAGCATTTT. Residues: CASSLRASNQPQHF.

The DNA of the CDR3 is TGTGCCAGCAGCTTGACTTCAGAAACTGAGCAGTACTTC. Translation: CASSLTSETEQYF. V usage is TRBV7-3 and J usage is TRBJ2-7, with D hard to call. The CDR3 has 13 amino acids. The germline V gene encodes CDR1 SGHTA and CDR2 FQGTGA. The V and J ends lost 3 bases and 7 bases respectively, with 13 bases between them.

J is TRBJ1-2 and V is TRBV28, with D possibly matching TRBD1 (5 bases). The V end was cut by 7 bases, the J end by 1 base, with 13 bases between. The CDR3 loop spans 14 amino acids. CDR1 is MDHEN, CDR2 SYDVKM, per germline. The chain's CDR3 is CASTFGDGNYGYTF. The CDR3 DNA reads TGTGCCAGCACCTTCGGGGACGGTAACTATGGCTACACCTTC.

This clone came up a few times. J is TRBJ2-7 and V is TRBV28; 8 bases line up with TRBD1. Trimming at V came to 7 bases and at J to 1 base, leaving 9 bases not matched to a gene. CDR3 length: 15 residues. Germline V CDR1 and CDR2: MDHEN, SYDVKM. The CDR3 DNA is TGTGCCAGCATAAGCAGGGGGCGCGGTTCCTACGAGCAGTACTTC. Translated, it gives CASISRGRGSYEQYF.

The genes are TRBV5-6 and TRBJ1-2; 10 bases are a match to TRBD1. The V and J ends lost 4 bases and 6 bases, in that order; junction bases with no gene match: 12. The CDR3 contains 16 residues. Germline lookup yields CDR1 SGHDT and CDR2 YYEEEE. The CDR3 bases are TGTGCCAGCAGCCTCCTCCGGGACAGGGGATCTAATGGCTACACCTTC. Its protein is CASSLLRDRGSNGYTF.

In DNA, the CDR3 is TGTGCCATCAGCGAACGAGGTTATGGGCAGCCCCAGCATTTT. It specifies CAISERGYGQPQHF. The V and J genes are TRBV10-3 and TRBJ1-5; D gene uncertain. CDR1 and CDR2 from the germline V gene are ENHRY and SYGVKD. CDR3 size: 14 residues. Trimming took off 6 bases at V and 7 bases at J, with 16 bases between the two ends.

The V gene is TRBV19, the J gene TRBJ2-2; D may correspond to TRBD1 or TRBD2 (6 bases each). Germline CDR1 reads LNHDA; CDR2 reads SQIVND (reference sequence). Trimming took off 7 bases at V and 5 bases at J, with 14 bases between the two ends. CDR3 length: 14 residues. CDR3 DNA sequence: TGTGCCAGTACTAGGGGGGAGGCTACCGGGGAGCTGTTTTTT. This gives the protein CASTRGEATGELFF.

The V call is TRBV28, the J call TRBJ1-2, with D possibly being TRBD1 (5 bases). The CDR3 extends over 13 amino acids. Trimming cost V 3 bases and J 7 bases, with 12 bases left between them. Germline V CDR1 and CDR2: MDHEN, SYDVKM. CDR3 nucleotides: TGTGCCAGCAGTTTTGCGGGGGTTGGTGGCTACACCTTC. Translation: CASSFAGVGGYTF.

J is TRBJ2-5 and V is TRBV4-2; D is uncertain. The J call may be incorrect, as the DNA end agrees better with TRBJ2-7. CDR1 and CDR2 from the germline V gene are LGHNA and YNFKEQ. This CDR3 region has 14 residues. The CDR3 region has the DNA TGTGCCAGCAGCCAAATGGCATCCCCGTACGAGCAGTACTTC. The encoded protein is CASSQMASPYEQYF.

This clone was observed a few times. V gene TRBV6-1 combines with J gene TRBJ2-7; D may be TRBD2 (5 bases). The CDR3 has 13 amino acids. V dropped 6 bases and J dropped 0 bases, with 9 bases sitting between them. Germline assignment: CDR1 MNHNS and CDR2 SASEGT. This CDR3 reads CASRRTDSYEQYF. In nucleotides, the CDR3 is TGTGCCAGCAGGAGGACTGACTCCTACGAGCAGTACTTC.

The chain recombines TRBV28 with TRBJ2-7, with D possibly TRBD1 on 5 matching bases. CDR1 MDHEN and CDR2 SYDVKM come from the germline V gene. The CDR3 is 12 residues long. Trimming took 5 bases from V and 4 from J, leaving 9 bases between them. The CDR3 protein is CASSTQGYEQYF. Here the CDR3 DNA reads TGTGCCAGCAGTACTCAGGGATACGAGCAGTACTTC.

This clone was seen more than once but under ten times. The chain links TRBV18 to TRBJ2-5, with 9 positions matching TRBD2. Germline values: CDR1 KGHSH, CDR2 LQKENI. This CDR3 is 16 amino acids long. J lost 4 bases, V lost 3 bases, and 9 bases had no gene match. The chain's CDR3 is CASSPMRAGGVETQYF. The CDR3 DNA reads TGTGCCAGCTCACCGATGCGAGCGGGAGGCGTAGAGACCCAGTACTTC.

V and J are TRBV7-9 and TRBJ1-1; D unresolved. This CDR3 is 17 amino acids long. Deletions cut 4 bases from V and 0 bases from J, with 18 bases between. Germline V lookup: CDR1 SEHNR, CDR2 FQNEAQ (reference sequence). CDR3 bases: TGTGCCAGCAGCTCGGGCGGGGAAGGGTCTCTGAACACTGAAGCTTTCTTT. Translation: CASSSGGEGSLNTEAFF.

For this clone: This specimen includes other DNA sequences encoding the same CDR3. The V call is TRBV5-1, the J call TRBJ2-2, with D possibly TRBD2 on 5 matching bases. Germline assignment: CDR1 SGHRS and CDR2 YFSETQ. Trimming shortened V by 1 base and J by 0 bases, and 7 bases separated the two germline ends. The CDR3 length is 15 residues. CDR3 protein: CASSLNGANTGELFF. The CDR3 coding sequence is TGCGCCAGCAGCTTGAACGGGGCGAACACCGGGGAGCTGTTTTTT.